What follows describes a single TCR beta chain. Its antigen is currently unknown. The data stem from a study of CD4+ T cells in melanoma. Whole-study results and caveats: In melanoma, neoantigen-specific CD4+ T cells reportedly differed in differentiation state. A reported correlation linked neoantigen-specific CD4+ T cells to CD8+, macrophage and B cell function.

Clones were read by immunoSEQ multiplex PCR, and TCRdb kept only the in-frame ones, dropping some. This sample has under 11,000 clones, with 50% to 75% found just once. The J segment lost 8 bases and the V segment lost 2 bases, leaving 11 bases of the junction unmatched. Germline-derived CDR1 and CDR2 are SGDLS and YYNGEE. The CDR3 spans 15 residues. The clonotype originates from a human donor with melanoma. Sequenced input: cells from a culture (not recorded whether cultured in vitro). The chain is built from TRBV9 and TRBJ1-2; 8 bases match TRBD1. Here the CDR3 DNA reads TGTGCCAGCAGCGTTCAGGACAGGGTCCCGGAGGGCTACACCTTC. Translating it yields CASSVQDRVPEGYTF.